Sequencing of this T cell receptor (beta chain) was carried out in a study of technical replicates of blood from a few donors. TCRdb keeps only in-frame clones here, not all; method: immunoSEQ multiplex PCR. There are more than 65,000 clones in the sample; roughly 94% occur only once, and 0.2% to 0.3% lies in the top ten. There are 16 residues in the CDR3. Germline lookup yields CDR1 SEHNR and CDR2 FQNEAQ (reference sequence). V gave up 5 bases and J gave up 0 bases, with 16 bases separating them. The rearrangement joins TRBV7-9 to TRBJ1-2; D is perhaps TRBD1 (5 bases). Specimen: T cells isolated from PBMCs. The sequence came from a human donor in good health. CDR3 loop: CASSRGAQTTNYGYTF. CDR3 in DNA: TGTGCCAGCAGCCGTGGGGCACAGACCACTAACTATGGCTACACCTTC.